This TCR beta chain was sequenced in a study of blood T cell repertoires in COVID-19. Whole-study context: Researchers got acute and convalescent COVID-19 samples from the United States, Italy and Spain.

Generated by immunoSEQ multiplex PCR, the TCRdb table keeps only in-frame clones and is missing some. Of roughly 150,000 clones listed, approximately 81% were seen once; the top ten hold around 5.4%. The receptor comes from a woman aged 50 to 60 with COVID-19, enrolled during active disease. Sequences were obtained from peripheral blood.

The CDR3 DNA sequence: TGTGCCAGCAGTGAAACACTAGCGTTCCCCGGGGAGCTGTTTTTT. Translation gives CASSETLAFPGELFF. This chain connects TRBV2 to TRBJ2-2; 7 bases match TRBD2. The CDR3 loop spans 15 amino acids. Germline CDR1 and CDR2: SNHLY and FYNNEI. Trimming at V came to 2 bases and at J to 6 bases, leaving 6 bases not matched to a gene.